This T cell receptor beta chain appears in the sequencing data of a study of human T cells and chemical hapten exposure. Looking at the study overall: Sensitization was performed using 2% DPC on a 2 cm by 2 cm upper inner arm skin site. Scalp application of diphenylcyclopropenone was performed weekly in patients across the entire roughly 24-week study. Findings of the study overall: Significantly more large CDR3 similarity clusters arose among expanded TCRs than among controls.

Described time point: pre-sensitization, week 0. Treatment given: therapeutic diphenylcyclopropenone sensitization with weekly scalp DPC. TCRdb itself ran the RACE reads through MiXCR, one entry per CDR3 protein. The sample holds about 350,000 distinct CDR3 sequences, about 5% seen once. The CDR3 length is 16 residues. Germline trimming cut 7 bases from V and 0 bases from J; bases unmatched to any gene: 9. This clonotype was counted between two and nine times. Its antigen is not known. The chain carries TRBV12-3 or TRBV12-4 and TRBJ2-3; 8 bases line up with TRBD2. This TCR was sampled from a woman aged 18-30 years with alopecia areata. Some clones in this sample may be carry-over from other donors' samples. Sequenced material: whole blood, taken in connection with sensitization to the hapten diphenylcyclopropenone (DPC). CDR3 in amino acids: CASTSLAGGSTDTQYF. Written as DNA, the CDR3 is TGTGCCAGCACGAGTTTGGCGGGGGGAAGCACAGATACGCAGTATTTT.